These T cell receptor beta chains were read from a single sample in a study of T cell changes during pregnancy in multiple sclerosis. Profiled with immunoSEQ multiplex PCR; TCRdb holds only in-frame clones, not every one. The data hold 40,000 to 55,000 clones, with 75% to 90% observed a single time. The specimen comprised CD8+ T cells from peripheral blood mononuclear cells, sampled in the second trimester of pregnancy. Receptors were obtained from a female donor with multiple sclerosis, enrolled in a pregnancy study. Each CDR3 is given with its conserved first and last residue. The D gene is left open where the match is weak. For some rows the clone size is stated as once, few or many, or as a class when expanded; others skip it.

v_call	d_call	j_call	clone_size	cdr3_nt	cdr3_aa
TRBV14	TRBD2	TRBJ2-3	NA	TGTGCCAGCAGCCAAGATCAAGGGAGGGGCTCTTTCACAGATACGCAGTATTTT	CASSQDQGRGSFTDTQYF
TRBV6-5	NA	TRBJ2-7	NA	TGTGCCAGCAGTTACTCAAACAGCTACGAGCAGTACTTC	CASSYSNSYEQYF
TRBV18	TRBD1	TRBJ1-4	NA	TGTGCCAGCTCACGGGACAGTTTCCACCCACTTAATGAAAAACTGTTTTTT	CASSRDSFHPLNEKLFF
TRBV6-4	TRBD2	TRBJ2-1	few	TGTGCCAGCAGTGACGGGCTAGCGGGGGGGCCCAATGAGCAGTTCTTC	CASSDGLAGGPNEQFF
TRBV28	NA	TRBJ2-7	NA	TGTGCCAGCAGCCCCTCGAGCTCCTACGAGCAGTACTTC	CASSPSSSYEQYF
TRBV11-2	NA	TRBJ2-5	medium-sized	TGTGCCAGCAGCTTAGGGGGGGGGCCACAAGAGACCCAGTACTTC	CASSLGGGPQETQYF
TRBV27	NA	TRBJ1-6	NA	TGTGCCAGCCGGACACAAAATAATTCACCCCTCCACTTT	CASRTQNNSPLHF
TRBV6-5	TRBD1	TRBJ1-2	NA	TGTGCCAGCAGTTACTCCTGGACAGGGGATGGCTACACCTTC	CASSYSWTGDGYTF
TRBV7-9	TRBD1	TRBJ1-5	NA	TGTGCCAGCAGCTCGGGACAGGGCAATCAGCCCCAGCATTTT	CASSSGQGNQPQHF
TRBV27	NA	TRBJ2-7	NA	TGTGCCAGCAGTCGGGACATAGCCTACGAGCAGTACTTC	CASSRDIAYEQYF
TRBV10-3	TRBD2	TRBJ2-1	NA	TGTGCCATCAGTGAGTCGGATGGGGCTAGCGGGGGGGCGTTGCTCAATGAGCAGTTCTTC	CAISESDGASGGALLNEQFF
TRBV29-1	NA	TRBJ1-1	NA	TGCAGCGTGCGGGGGGGAGACGGGTTAGAAGCTTTCTTT	CSVRGGDGLEAFF
TRBV2	TRBD1	TRBJ2-3	NA	TGTGCCAGCAGTGAAGGAAATGACAGGGGGGTGACAGATACGCAGTATTTT	CASSEGNDRGVTDTQYF
TRBV5-5	NA	TRBJ1-6	NA	TGTGCCAGCAGCTTGGGACAGGTTAATTCACCCCTCCACTTT	CASSLGQVNSPLHF
TRBV10-3	TRBD1	TRBJ1-6	NA	TGTGCCATCAGTGACCCGGGACAGGGAAATTCACCCCTCCACTTT	CAISDPGQGNSPLHF
TRBV19	TRBD2	TRBJ2-1	NA	TGTGCCAGTAGCATCCCCTGGCGGGGGGGCCCTAATGAGCAGTTCTTC	CASSIPWRGGPNEQFF
TRBV5-6	NA	TRBJ1-6	NA	TGTGCCAGCAGCTTGGCCCGGGGGGAAGTTTATAATTCACCCCTCCACTTT	CASSLARGEVYNSPLHF
TRBV19	NA	TRBJ2-7	NA	TGTGCCAGTAGTATCGGTTCCTACGAGCAGTACTTC	CASSIGSYEQYF
TRBV9	NA	TRBJ1-4	NA	TGTGCCAGCAGCGTAGCTCCTGGCAATGAAAAACTGTTTTTT	CASSVAPGNEKLFF
TRBV5-4	NA	TRBJ1-3	once	TGTGCCAGCAGCTTGGGGGGAGCTGGAAACACCATATATTTT	CASSLGGAGNTIYF
TRBV9	NA	TRBJ1-6	NA	TGTGCCAGCAGCGTAGTTGTGAGTTCACCCCTCCACTTT	CASSVVVSSPLHF
TRBV9	NA	TRBJ2-3	NA	TGTGCCAGCGCCGGGACAAGCACAGATACGCAGTATTTT	CASAGTSTDTQYF
TRBV10-3	TRBD1	TRBJ1-5	many	TGTGCCTCCGGGACAGCGGATAGCAATCAGCCCCAGCATTTT	CASGTADSNQPQHF
TRBV6-5	NA	TRBJ2-5	NA	TGTGCCAGCAGTTACAGGGGATTCCAAGAGACCCAGTACTTC	CASSYRGFQETQYF